Below, 19 T cell receptor beta chains from the same sample are listed, as sequenced in a study of response to subunit inactivated influenza vaccine. TCRdb reprocessed the RT-PCR reads with MiXCR, giving one entry per CDR3 protein. The data show 800,000 to 1,000,000 distinct CDR3 sequences, 21% seen once. Sample: PBMCs from blood, taken roughly 5 days after vaccination. The receptors shown here come from a man aged 50 to 59 who received an inactivated influenza vaccine.

This clonotype was seen more than once but under ten times. The J gene is TRBJ2-4, the V gene TRBV2; 7 bases fit TRBD1. CDR3 length: 11 residues. Per germline, CDR1 SNHLY and CDR2 FYNNEI. V was clipped by 7 bases and J by 13 bases; unmatched bases: 7. As DNA, the CDR3 is TGTGCCAGCATTAGCCGGGACAGACAGTACTTC. Translated: CASISRDRQYF.

The chain is built from TRBV5-1 and TRBJ2-3; TRBD1 aligns across 7 bases. Trimming cost V 1 base and J 3 bases; bases outside gene matches: 8. Germline CDR1 is SGHRS and CDR2 is YFSETQ. This CDR3 is built from 16 residues. Written as DNA, the CDR3 is TGCGCCAGCAGCTTGAGGTCAGGGGGTGAGACAGATACGCAGTATTTT. Encoded protein: CASSLRSGGETDTQYF.

The chain carries TRBV11-2 and TRBJ2-4; D perhaps matches TRBD1 (6 bases). Trimming took off 5 bases at V and 1 base at J, with 12 bases between the two ends. Looked up from germline, CDR1 is SGHAT and CDR2 is FQNNGV. The CDR3 spans 15 residues. The CDR3 here is CASSPLRGAKNIQYF. CDR3 DNA: TGTGCCAGCAGCCCACTCAGGGGTGCCAAAAACATTCAGTACTTC.

This clonotype appeared a few times. The chain combines TRBV5-1 with TRBJ1-2; 8 bases align to TRBD1. This CDR3 is built from 15 residues. Germline CDR1 reads SGHRS; CDR2 reads YFSETQ. Trimming at V came to 3 bases and at J to 2 bases, leaving 6 bases not matched to a gene. In nucleotides, the CDR3 is TGCGCCAGCAGCTCCCAGGGGGCGAAGAACTATGGCTACACCTTC. Translation gives CASSSQGAKNYGYTF.

The chain couples TRBV29-1 to TRBJ1-2; D unclear. CDR1 and CDR2 from the germline V gene are SQVTM and ANQGSEA. V was clipped by 4 bases and J by 8 bases, with 17 bases between them. CDR3 length equals 13 residues. In DNA, the CDR3 is TGCAGCGTTGGCGGCGGGTCGCCATTCGGCTACACCTTC. Translating it yields CSVGGGSPFGYTF.

V gene TRBV9 combines with J gene TRBJ1-6, with unresolved D. Looked up from germline, CDR1 is SGDLS and CDR2 is YYNGEE. Trimming stripped 3 bases from V and 9 bases from J, with 10 bases between. This CDR3 contains 13 residues. CDR3 in amino acids: CASSGKVRSPLHF. The CDR3 DNA reads TGTGCCAGCAGCGGCAAAGTTCGTTCACCCCTCCACTTT.

This clonotype showed up just a few times. V usage is TRBV12-3 or TRBV12-4 and J usage is TRBJ2-2; weak D call: TRBD1 (5 bases). Trimming removed 0 bases at V and 7 bases at J, with 12 bases between. The CDR3 length is 15 residues. CDR3 amino acids: CASSLAGTGHGELFF. CDR3 sequence (DNA): TGTGCCAGCAGTTTAGCGGGAACAGGTCACGGGGAGCTGTTTTTT.

This clonotype has just a few counts. The genes are TRBV20-1 and TRBJ2-1; no clear D gene. In germline, CDR1 is DFQATT, CDR2 SNEGSKA (reference sequence). The CDR3 covers 10 residues. Trimming took 7 bases from V and 9 from J, leaving 10 bases between them. The CDR3 protein is CSVPGPEQFF. CDR3 DNA: TGCAGTGTCCCCGGGCCTGAGCAGTTCTTC.

The chain has TRBV28 and TRBJ1-5; 8 positions agree with TRBD1. V lost 5 bases and J lost 2; bases outside the gene matches: 8. The germline CDR1 and CDR2 sequences are MDHEN and SYDVKM. The CDR3 is 16 residues long. CDR3 sequence reads: CASSRDRTLGNQPQHF. DNA for the CDR3: TGTGCCAGCAGTAGGGACAGGACCTTGGGCAATCAGCCCCAGCATTTT.

This clonotype has a handful of counts. The chain carries TRBV10-3 and TRBJ2-6; maybe TRBD1 (6 bases). Between the trimmed V and J ends, which lost 7 bases and 0 bases, there was a span of 13 bases. This CDR3 region has 16 residues. Germline CDR1 reads ENHRY; CDR2 reads SYGVKD. The CDR3 region is CAIMSRGASGANVLTF. The DNA of the CDR3 is TGTGCCATCATGAGCAGGGGTGCCTCTGGGGCCAACGTCCTGACTTTC.

The gene calls are TRBV24-1 and TRBJ2-1, with 9 bases aligning to TRBD1. V lost 7 bases and J lost 8; bases outside the gene matches: 8. CDR1 is KGHDR and CDR2 is SFDVKD in the germline V gene. The CDR3 spans 14 residues. CDR3 coding DNA: TGTGCCACCAGAGGACAGGGGAGGTGGGATGAGCAGTTCTTC. Translation gives CATRGQGRWDEQFF.

This clonotype was seen a few times. The DNA of the CDR3 is TGTGCCAGCAGCTTAGGCAGGGGGCCGGTCTACGAGCAGTACTTC. Translating it yields CASSLGRGPVYEQYF. The chain employs TRBV11-2 and TRBJ2-7, with 8 bases that match TRBD1. V dropped 1 base and J dropped 3; count of bases not matched to a gene: 5. Germline CDR1 reads SGHAT; CDR2 reads FQNNGV. The CDR3 is made up of 15 amino acids. Combining the CDR3 with reference TRBV11-2 and TRBJ2-7 gives the whole variable domain EAGVAQSPRYKIIEKRQSVAFWCNPISGHATLYWYQQILGQGPKLLIQFQNNGVVDDSQLPKDRFSAERLKGVDSTLKIQPAKLEDSAVYLCASSLGRGPVYEQYFGPGTRLTVT.

This chain connects TRBV9 to TRBJ2-5, with D tentatively TRBD2 (5 bases). The germline V gene has CDR1 SGDLS and CDR2 YYNGEE. V was pared by 2 bases and J by 5 bases, with 13 bases between. The CDR3 length is 14 residues. Here the CDR3 reads CASSVGSSVETQYF. As DNA, the CDR3 is TGTGCCAGCAGCGTTGGCAGTAGCGTGGAGACCCAGTACTTC.

This chain uses TRBV20-1 with TRBJ2-2, with 8 nucleotides matching TRBD2. V gave up 4 bases and J gave up 4 bases; unmatched junction bases: 5. Germline CDR1 and CDR2: DFQATT and SNEGSKA (reference sequence). The CDR3 is 14 residues long. The CDR3 spells CSATSGGSTGELFF. Written as DNA, the CDR3 is TGCAGTGCTACTTCGGGGGGGAGCACCGGGGAGCTGTTTTTT.

The chain has TRBV27 and TRBJ2-5; 7 bases align to TRBD1. V was pared by 10 bases and J by 2 bases, with 7 bases of the junction left unmatched. Germline CDR1 reads MNHEY; CDR2 reads SMNVEV (reference sequence). This CDR3 contains 13 residues. CDR3 protein: CATRGSSQETQYF. CDR3 bases: TGTGCCACCAGGGGGTCTAGTCAAGAGACCCAGTACTTC.

This sequence joins TRBV24-1 and TRBJ1-5; D ambiguous. Trimming removed 9 bases from V and 0 bases from J, with 5 bases in between. Germline assignment: CDR1 KGHDR and CDR2 SFDVKD. This CDR3 spans 12 amino acids. CDR3 region: CATGDSNQPQHF. CDR3 sequence (DNA): TGTGCCACCGGCGATAGCAATCAGCCCCAGCATTTT.

This rearrangement joins TRBV11-2 to TRBJ2-7; D unresolved. The V end lost 5 bases, the J end lost 1 base, and 18 bases lay between the germline ends. The germline gives CDR1 SGHAT, CDR2 FQNNGV. The CDR3 length is 16 residues. The CDR3 DNA follows: TGTGCCAGCAGCCCCGCCGAAAAGAAGAGGTCCTACGAGCAGTACTTC. Protein product: CASSPAEKKRSYEQYF.

This clonotype has a count of ten or more. The rearrangement links TRBV28 to TRBJ2-1; 7 positions agree with TRBD1. V lost 4 bases and J lost 0; bases outside the gene matches: 0. CDR3 size: 14 residues. Germline V gene lookup returns CDR1 MDHEN and CDR2 SYDVKM. The CDR3, as DNA: TGTGCCAGCAGTTGGGACAGCTCCTACAATGAGCAGTTCTTC. Protein: CASSWDSSYNEQFF.

This clonotype showed up just a few times. J is TRBJ2-2 and V is TRBV24-1, with D possibly matching TRBD1 (5 bases). Trimming left V 10 bases short and J 6 bases short, with 8 bases between. Germline lookup yields CDR1 KGHDR and CDR2 SFDVKD. CDR3 length: 11 residues. The CDR3 protein is CATKGSGELFF. CDR3 bases: TGTGCCACTAAGGGGTCCGGGGAGCTGTTTTTT.